This T cell receptor beta chain was captured by sequencing in a study of T and B cells in COVID-19 patients. Study-level background: Peripheral blood came from COVID-19 patients with active infection or after recovery.

The CDR3 has 19 amino acids. The germline gives CDR1 MNHEY, CDR2 SVGAGI. Trimming cost V 2 bases and J 0 bases, with 17 bases left between them. This clonotype is medium-sized (0.01 to 0.1%) within its sample. BIOMED2 TRB-A/B primer pools were used in multiplex TRB PCR. TCRdb independently ran MiXCR on the multiplex PCR reads; one entry per CDR3 protein. This table holds 7,000 to 8,000 distinct CDR3 sequences, about 27% found once. TRB was amplified from about 250-500 ng of blood genomic DNA. The V and J genes are TRBV6-5 and TRBJ1-6; D is uncertain. The sequencing sample was made of blood. This TCR came from a human donor with active COVID-19. This chain's CDR3 is CASSYRDLKGSSYNSPLHF. The DNA for the CDR3 is TGTGCCAGCAGTTACAGGGATCTCAAGGGCAGCTCCTATAATTCACCCCTCCACTTT.